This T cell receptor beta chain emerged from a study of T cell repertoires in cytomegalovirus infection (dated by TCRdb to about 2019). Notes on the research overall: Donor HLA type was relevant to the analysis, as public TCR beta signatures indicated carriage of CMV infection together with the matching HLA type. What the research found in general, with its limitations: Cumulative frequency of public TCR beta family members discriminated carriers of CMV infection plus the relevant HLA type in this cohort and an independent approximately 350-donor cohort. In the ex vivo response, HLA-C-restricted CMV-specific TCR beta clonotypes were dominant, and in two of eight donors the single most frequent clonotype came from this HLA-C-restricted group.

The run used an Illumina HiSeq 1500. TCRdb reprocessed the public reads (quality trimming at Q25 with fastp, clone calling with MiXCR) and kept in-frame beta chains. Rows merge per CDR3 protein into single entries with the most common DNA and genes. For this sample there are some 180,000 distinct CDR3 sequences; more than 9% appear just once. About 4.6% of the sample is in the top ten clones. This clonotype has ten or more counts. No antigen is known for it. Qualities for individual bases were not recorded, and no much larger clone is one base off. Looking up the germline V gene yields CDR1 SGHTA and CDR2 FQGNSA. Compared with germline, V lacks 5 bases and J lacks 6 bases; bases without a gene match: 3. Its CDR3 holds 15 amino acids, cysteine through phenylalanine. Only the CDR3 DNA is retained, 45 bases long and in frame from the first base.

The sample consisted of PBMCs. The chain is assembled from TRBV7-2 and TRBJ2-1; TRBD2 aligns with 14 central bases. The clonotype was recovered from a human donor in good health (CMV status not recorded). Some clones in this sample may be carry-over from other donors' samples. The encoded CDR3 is CASSETSGRVNEQFF. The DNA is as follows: TGTGCCAGCAGCGAGACTAGCGGGAGGGTCAATGAGCAGTTCTTC.